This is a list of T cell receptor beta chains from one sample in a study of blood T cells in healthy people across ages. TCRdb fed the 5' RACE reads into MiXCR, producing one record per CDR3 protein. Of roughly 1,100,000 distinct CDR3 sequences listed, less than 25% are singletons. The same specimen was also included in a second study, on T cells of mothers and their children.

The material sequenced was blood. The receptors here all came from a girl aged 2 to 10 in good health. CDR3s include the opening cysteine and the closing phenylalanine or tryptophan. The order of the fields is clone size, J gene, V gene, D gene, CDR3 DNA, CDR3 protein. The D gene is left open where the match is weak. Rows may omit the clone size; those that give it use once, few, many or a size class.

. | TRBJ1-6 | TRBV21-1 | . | TGTGCCAGCAATGACAGGGAATGGGGAGGGTCACCCCTCCACTTT | CASNDREWGGSPLHF
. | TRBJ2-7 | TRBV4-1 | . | TGCGCCAGCAGCCTTTTATTTAATCTCCGGGACCGGTCCTACGAGCAGTACTTC | CASSLLFNLRDRSYEQYF
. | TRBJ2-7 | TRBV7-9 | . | TGTGCCAGCAGCGTTCAAACCGGACAGACCACCTACGAGCAGTACTTC | CASSVQTGQTTYEQYF
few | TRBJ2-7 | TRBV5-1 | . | TGCGCCAGCATGCCGGACTCTTCCTACGAGCAGTACTTC | CASMPDSSYEQYF
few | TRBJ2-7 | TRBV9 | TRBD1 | TGTGCCAGCAGCGTAGATCCTGGACAGGGGATCTACGAGCAGTACTTC | CASSVDPGQGIYEQYF
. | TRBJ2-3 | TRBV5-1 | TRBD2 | TGCGCCAGCAGCGGATTAGCGGGGGTGGGAGATACGCAGTATTTT | CASSGLAGVGDTQYF
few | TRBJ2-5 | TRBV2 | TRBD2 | TGTGCCAGCAGTGAAGAGCAAGTGGCTAGCGGGAGGGAGACCCAGTACTTC | CASSEEQVASGRETQYF
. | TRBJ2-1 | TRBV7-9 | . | TGTGCCAGCAGCTTTCGAGGCAGGCTGCACAATGAGCAGTTCTTC | CASSFRGRLHNEQFF
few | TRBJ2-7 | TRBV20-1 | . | TGCAGTGCTCTGGCGGATTCCTACGAGCAGTACTTC | CSALADSYEQYF
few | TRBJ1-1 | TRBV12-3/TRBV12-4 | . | TGTGCCAGCCTGGGCAGGACTGAAGCTTTCTTT | CASLGRTEAFF
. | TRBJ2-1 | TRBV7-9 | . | TGTGCCAGCAGCTTCTCGACAGGTACAGACAATGAGCAGTTCTTC | CASSFSTGTDNEQFF
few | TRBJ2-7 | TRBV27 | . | TGTGCCAGCAGTGGTCGAACGACAGGTCACTACGAGCAGTACTTC | CASSGRTTGHYEQYF
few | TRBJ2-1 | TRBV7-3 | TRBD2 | TGTGCCAGCAGCGTTAGCGGGGGGCCTTACAATGAGCAGTTCTTC | CASSVSGGPYNEQFF
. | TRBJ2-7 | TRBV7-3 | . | TGTGCCAGCAGCTCTCCTCCCACCTACGAGCAGTACTTC | CASSSPPTYEQYF
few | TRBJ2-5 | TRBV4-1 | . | TGCGCCAGCAGCCAAGTCCCTAGTTACCAAGAGACCCAGTACTTC | CASSQVPSYQETQYF
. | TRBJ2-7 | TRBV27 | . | TGTGCCAGCAGTCCGCTAGCGTCGAGCTCCTACGAGCAGTACTTC | CASSPLASSSYEQYF
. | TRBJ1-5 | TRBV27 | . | TGTGCCAGCAGTTTGAACAGCTATAGCAATCAGCCCCAGCATTTT | CASSLNSYSNQPQHF
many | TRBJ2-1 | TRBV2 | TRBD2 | TGTGCCAGCAAAGAAGAAAGGGGACTAGCGACGGATGAGCAGTTCTTC | CASKEERGLATDEQFF
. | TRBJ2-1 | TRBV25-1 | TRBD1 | TGTGCCAGCAGTACAGGGGTAATAATTAATGAGCAGTTCTTC | CASSTGVIINEQFF
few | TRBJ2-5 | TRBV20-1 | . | TGCAGTGCTTGTGTCAGGGGAGAGGAGACCCAGTACTTC | CSACVRGEETQYF
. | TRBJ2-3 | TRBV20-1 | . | TGCAGTGCTAGAGATTTAGGAGAAGATACGCAGTATTTT | CSARDLGEDTQYF
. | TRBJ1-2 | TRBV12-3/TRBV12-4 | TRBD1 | TGTGCCAGCAGCGACAGGGTCGTTAACTATGGCTACACCTTC | CASSDRVVNYGYTF
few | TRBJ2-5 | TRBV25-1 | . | TGTGCCAGCACCCAACGCGGAAATCAAGAGACCCAGTACTTC | CASTQRGNQETQYF
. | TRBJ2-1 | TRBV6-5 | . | TGTGCCAGCAGTTTAAGTGGAGATAGCTTTGAGCAGTTCTTC | CASSLSGDSFEQFF
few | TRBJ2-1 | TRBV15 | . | TGTGCCACCAGCTTCCCGGGTAGCCACTACAATGAGCAGTTCTTC | CATSFPGSHYNEQFF
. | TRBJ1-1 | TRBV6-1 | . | TGTGCCAGCATCCCGTCCAAATCCTCGAGAAAAACTGAAGCTTTCTTT | CASIPSKSSRKTEAFF
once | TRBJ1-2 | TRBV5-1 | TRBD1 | TGCGCCAGCAGCCCGACCCGCCCGGGACAGTCGGGGGGCTACACCTTC | CASSPTRPGQSGGYTF
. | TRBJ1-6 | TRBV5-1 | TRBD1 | TGCGCCAGCAGCTTGGCAGGGGGCCTGAATTCACCCCTCCACTTT | CASSLAGGLNSPLHF
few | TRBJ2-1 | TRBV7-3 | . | TGTGCCAGCAGCACGGTAGAGAGGCCCTACAATGAGCAGTTCTTC | CASSTVERPYNEQFF
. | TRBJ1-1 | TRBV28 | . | TGTGCCAGCAGTGGACGGTTCATGAACACTGAAGCTTTCTTT | CASSGRFMNTEAFF
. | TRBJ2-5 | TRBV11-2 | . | TGTGCCAGCAGCACGACGGACAGTAACCAAGAGGCCCAGTACTTC | CASSTTDSNQEAQYF
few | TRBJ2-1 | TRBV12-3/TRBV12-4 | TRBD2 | TGTGCCACCCATCCGGGACTAGCGAACTACAATGAGCAGTTCTTC | CATHPGLANYNEQFF
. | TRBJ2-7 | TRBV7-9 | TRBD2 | TGTGCCAGCAGCTCGCTAGCGGGGGGTACCTACGAGCTGTACTTC | CASSSLAGGTYELYF
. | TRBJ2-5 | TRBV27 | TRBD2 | TGTGCCAGCAGTTTTTTAGCGGGAGCGGTAGAGACCCAGTACTTC | CASSFLAGAVETQYF
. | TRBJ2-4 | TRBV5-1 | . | TGCGCCAGCAGCTTCGGGGGACCCAAAAACATTCAGTACTTC | CASSFGGPKNIQYF
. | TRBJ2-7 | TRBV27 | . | TGTGCCAGCAGTATACGGATCTCCTACGAGCAGTACTTC | CASSIRISYEQYF
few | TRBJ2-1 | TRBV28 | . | TGTGCCAGCAGCCTTACGGTCGAATACAATGAGCAGTTCTTC | CASSLTVEYNEQFF
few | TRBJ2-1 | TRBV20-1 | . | TGCAGTGCTAGTGGGCTAGGAATGTACAATGAGCAGTTCTTC | CSASGLGMYNEQFF
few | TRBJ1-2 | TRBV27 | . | TGTGCCAGCAGTTTATACGGGGGTGGCTATGGCTACACCTTC | CASSLYGGGYGYTF
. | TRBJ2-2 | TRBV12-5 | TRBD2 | TGTGCTAGTGGTTTCCGACTAGCGGGGGGCACCGGGGAGCTGTTTTTT | CASGFRLAGGTGELFF
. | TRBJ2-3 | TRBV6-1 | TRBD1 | TGTGCCAGCAGTGAATCCCTACGGGACAGTGGCACAGATACGCAGTATTTT | CASSESLRDSGTDTQYF
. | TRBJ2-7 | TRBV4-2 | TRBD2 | TGTGCCAGCAGCAAGAAGCGGGAGGGCCTGTACGAGCAGTACTTC | CASSKKREGLYEQYF
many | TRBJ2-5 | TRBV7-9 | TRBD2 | TGTGCCAGCAGCTACCCTAGCGGGGGGGGAGAGACCCAGTACTTC | CASSYPSGGGETQYF
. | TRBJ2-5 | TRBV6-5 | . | TGTGCCAGCAGTTACGACGGGGCCGACGGGGAGACCCAGTACTTC | CASSYDGADGETQYF
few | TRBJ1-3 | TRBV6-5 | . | TGTGCCAGCCGTACAGGGAACTCTGGAAACACCATATATTTT | CASRTGNSGNTIYF